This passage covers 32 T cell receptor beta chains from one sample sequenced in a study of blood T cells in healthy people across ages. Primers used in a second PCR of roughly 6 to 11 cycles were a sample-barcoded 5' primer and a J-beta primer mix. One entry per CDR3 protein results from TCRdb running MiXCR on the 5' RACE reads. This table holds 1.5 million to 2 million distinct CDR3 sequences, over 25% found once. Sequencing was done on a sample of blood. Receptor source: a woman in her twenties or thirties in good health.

CDR3 residues: CASSFSRGGYQPQHF. The CDR3 nucleotides are TGTGCCAGCAGTTTCTCTAGGGGGGGATATCAGCCCCAGCATTTT. The chain is built from TRBV12-3 or TRBV12-4 and TRBJ1-5; D possibly corresponds to TRBD1 (6 bases). The CDR3 is 15 amino acids. Trimming removed 3 bases from V and 5 bases from J, with 14 bases in between.

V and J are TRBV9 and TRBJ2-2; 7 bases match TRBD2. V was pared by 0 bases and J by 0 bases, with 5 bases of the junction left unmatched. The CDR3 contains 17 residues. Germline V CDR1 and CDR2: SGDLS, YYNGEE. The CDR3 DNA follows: TGTGCCAGCAGCGTAGGGGGGGGACTCGCGAACACCGGGGAGCTGTTTTTT. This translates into CASSVGGGLANTGELFF.

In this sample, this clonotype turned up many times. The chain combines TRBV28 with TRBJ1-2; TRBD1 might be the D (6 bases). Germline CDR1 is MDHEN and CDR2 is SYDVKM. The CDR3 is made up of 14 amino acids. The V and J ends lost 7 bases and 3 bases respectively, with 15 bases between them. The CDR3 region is CASTGDTQYYGYTF. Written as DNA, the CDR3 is TGTGCCAGCACCGGGGACACTCAATACTATGGCTACACCTTC.

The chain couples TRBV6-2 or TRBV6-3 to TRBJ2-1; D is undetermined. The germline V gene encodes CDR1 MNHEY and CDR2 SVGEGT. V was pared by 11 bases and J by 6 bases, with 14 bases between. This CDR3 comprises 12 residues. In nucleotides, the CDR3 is TGTGCCTCGTTGGTAGGAGCCAATGAGCAGTTCTTC. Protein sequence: CASLVGANEQFF.

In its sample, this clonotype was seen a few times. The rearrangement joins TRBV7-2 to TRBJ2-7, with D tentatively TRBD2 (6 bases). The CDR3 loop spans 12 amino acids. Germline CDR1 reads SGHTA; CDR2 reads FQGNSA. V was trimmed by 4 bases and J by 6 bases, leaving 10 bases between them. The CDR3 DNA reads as TGTGCCAGCAGCTCGGTGGGACTCGAGCAGTACTTC. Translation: CASSSVGLEQYF.

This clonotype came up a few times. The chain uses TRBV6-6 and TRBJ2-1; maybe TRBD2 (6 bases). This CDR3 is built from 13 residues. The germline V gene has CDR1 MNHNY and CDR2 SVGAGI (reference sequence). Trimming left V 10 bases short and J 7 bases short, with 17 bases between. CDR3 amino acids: CATQRDGGNEQFF. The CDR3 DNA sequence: TGTGCCACCCAACGGGACGGGGGTAATGAGCAGTTCTTC.

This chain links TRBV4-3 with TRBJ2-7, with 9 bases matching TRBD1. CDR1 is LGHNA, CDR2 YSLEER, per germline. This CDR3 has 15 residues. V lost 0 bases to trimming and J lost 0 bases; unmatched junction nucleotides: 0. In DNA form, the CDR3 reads TGCGCCAGCAGCCAAGAACAGGGGGCCTCCTACGAGCAGTACTTC. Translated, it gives CASSQEQGASYEQYF.

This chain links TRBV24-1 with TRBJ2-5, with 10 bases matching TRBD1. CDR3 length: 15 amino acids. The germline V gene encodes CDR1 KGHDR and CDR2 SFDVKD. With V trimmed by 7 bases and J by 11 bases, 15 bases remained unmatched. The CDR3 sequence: CATRAPGQGRNEQYF. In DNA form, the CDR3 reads TGTGCCACCAGAGCCCCGGGACAGGGGAGGAATGAGCAGTACTTC.

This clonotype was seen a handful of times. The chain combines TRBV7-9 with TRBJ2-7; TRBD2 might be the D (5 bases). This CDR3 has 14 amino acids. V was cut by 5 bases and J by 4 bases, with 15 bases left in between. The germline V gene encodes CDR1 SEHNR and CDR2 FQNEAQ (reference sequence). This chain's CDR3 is CASSSRESWYEQYF. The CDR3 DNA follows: TGTGCCAGCAGCAGCCGGGAATCTTGGTACGAGCAGTACTTC.

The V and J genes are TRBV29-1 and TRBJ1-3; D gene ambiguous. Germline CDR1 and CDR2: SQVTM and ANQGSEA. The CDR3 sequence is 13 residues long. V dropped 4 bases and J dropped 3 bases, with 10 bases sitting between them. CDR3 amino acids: CSVGVQGGNTIYF. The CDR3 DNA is TGCAGCGTTGGGGTTCAAGGTGGAAACACCATATATTTT.

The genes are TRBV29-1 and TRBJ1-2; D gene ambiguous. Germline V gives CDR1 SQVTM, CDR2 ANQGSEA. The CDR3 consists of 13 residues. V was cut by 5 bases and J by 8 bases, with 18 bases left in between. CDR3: CSVSGILRRGYTF. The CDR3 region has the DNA TGCAGCGTTTCCGGGATCCTGAGACGGGGCTACACCTTC.

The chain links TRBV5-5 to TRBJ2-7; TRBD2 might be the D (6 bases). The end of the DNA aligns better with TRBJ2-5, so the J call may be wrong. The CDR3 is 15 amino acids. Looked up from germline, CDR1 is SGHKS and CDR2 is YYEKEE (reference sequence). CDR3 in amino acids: CASRVGGSQVGTQYF. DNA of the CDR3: TGTGCCAGCCGCGTCGGGGGTAGCCAAGTTGGGACCCAGTACTTC.

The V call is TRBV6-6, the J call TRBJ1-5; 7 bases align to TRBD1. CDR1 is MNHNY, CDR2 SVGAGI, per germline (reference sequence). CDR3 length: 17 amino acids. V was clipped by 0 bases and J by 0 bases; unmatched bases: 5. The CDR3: CASSYSGTVHSNQPQHF. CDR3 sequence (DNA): TGTGCCAGCAGTTACTCCGGGACAGTCCATAGCAATCAGCCCCAGCATTTT.

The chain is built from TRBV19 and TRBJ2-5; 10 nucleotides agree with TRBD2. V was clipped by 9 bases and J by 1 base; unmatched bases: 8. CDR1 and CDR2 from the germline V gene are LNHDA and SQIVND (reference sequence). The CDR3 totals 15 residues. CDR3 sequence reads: CASGGLAETQETQYF. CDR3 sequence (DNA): TGTGCCAGCGGTGGACTAGCGGAAACCCAAGAGACCCAGTACTTC.

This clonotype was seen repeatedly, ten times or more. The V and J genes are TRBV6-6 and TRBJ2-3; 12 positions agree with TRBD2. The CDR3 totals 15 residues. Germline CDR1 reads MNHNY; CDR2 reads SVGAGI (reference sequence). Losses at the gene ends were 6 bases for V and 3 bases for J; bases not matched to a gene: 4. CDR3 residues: CASSATSGGTDTQYF. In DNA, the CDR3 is TGTGCCAGCAGCGCGACTAGCGGGGGAACAGATACGCAGTATTTT.

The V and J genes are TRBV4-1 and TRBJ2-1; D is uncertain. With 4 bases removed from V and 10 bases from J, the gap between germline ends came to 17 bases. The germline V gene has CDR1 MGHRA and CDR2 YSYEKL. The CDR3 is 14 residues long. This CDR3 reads CASSPRSGLNEQFF. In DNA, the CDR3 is TGCGCCAGCAGCCCGAGATCGGGCCTGAACGAGCAGTTCTTC.

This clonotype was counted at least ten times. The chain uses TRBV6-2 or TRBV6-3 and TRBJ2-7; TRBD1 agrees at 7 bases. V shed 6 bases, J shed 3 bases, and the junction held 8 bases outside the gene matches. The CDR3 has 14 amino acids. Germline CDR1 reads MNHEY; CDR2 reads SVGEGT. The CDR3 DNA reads TGTGCCAGCAGCCTCGACAGGGACGGCTACGAGCAGTACTTC. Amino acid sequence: CASSLDRDGYEQYF.

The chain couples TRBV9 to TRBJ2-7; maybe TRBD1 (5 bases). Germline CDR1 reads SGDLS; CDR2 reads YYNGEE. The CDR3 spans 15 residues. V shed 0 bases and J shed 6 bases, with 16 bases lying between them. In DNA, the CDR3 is TGTGCCAGCAGCGTAGACACGGACACCTATCGCGAGCAGTACTTC. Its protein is CASSVDTDTYREQYF.

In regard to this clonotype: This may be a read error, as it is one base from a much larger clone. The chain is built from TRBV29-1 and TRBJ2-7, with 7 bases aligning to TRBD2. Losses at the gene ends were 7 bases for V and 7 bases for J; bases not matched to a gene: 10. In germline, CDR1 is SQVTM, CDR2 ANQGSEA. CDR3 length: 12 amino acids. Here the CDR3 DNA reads TGCAGCGCCTCGGTCGCGCGGGGGGAGCAGTACTTC. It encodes CSASVARGEQYF.

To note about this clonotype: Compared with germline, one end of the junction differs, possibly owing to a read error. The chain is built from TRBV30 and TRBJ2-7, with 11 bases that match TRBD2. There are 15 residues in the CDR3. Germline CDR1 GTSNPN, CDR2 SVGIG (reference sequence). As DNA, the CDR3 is TGTGCCTGGAGGGCCCATAGCGGGGGGGCCTACGGGCAGTACTTC. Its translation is CAWRAHSGGAYGQYF.

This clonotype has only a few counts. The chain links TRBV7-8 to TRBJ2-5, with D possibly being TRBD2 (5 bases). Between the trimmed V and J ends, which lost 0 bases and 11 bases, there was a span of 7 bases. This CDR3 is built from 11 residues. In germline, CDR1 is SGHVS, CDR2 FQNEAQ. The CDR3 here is CASSLARGQYF. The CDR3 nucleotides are TGTGCCAGCAGCTTAGCGCGCGGGCAGTACTTC.

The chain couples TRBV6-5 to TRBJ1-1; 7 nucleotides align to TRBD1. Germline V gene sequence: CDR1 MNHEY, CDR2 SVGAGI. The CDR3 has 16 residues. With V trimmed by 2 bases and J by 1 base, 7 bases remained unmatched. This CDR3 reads CASSYAQGLGNTEAFF. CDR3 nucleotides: TGTGCCAGCAGTTACGCACAGGGGCTTGGGAACACTGAAGCTTTCTTT.

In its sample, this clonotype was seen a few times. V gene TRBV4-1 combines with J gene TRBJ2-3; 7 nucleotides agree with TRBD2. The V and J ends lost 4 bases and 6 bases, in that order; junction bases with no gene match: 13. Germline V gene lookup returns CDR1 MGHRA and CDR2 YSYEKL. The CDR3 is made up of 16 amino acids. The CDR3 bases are TGCGCCAGCAGCCCTTCACGAGCGGGGACTGGGGATACGCAGTATTTT. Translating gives CASSPSRAGTGDTQYF.

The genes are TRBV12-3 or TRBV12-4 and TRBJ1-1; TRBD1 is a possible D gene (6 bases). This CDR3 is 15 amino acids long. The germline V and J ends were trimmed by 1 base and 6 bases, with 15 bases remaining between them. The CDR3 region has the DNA TGTGCCAGCAGTTTAGGGAGCAGGGGCTGGGCTGAAGCTTTCTTT. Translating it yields CASSLGSRGWAEAFF.

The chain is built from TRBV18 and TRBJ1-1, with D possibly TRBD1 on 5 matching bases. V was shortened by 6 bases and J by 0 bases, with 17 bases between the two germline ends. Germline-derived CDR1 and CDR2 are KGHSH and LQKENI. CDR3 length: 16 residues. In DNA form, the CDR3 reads TGTGCCAGCTCCCTCGGGGCAGGGTTGATGAACACTGAAGCTTTCTTT. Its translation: CASSLGAGLMNTEAFF.

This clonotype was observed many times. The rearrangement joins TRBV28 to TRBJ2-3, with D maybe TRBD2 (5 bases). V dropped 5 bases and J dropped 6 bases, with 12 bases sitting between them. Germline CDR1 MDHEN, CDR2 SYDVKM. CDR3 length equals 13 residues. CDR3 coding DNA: TGTGCCAGCAGTACCACGGGGTTGGATACGCAGTATTTT. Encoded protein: CASSTTGLDTQYF.

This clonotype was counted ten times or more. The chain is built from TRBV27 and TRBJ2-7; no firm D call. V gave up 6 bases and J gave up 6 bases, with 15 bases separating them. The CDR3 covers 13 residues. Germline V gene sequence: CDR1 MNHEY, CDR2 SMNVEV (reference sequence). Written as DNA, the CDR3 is TGTGCCAGCAGGAGCTCTAGTTTCTCCGAGCAGTACTTC. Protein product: CASRSSSFSEQYF.

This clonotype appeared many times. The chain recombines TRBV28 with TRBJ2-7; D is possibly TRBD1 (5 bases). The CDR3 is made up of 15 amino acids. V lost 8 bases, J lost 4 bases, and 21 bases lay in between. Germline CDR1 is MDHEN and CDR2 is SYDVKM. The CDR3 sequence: CASLTWVGPKYEQYF. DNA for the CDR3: TGTGCCAGCTTGACCTGGGTGGGGCCCAAGTACGAGCAGTACTTC.

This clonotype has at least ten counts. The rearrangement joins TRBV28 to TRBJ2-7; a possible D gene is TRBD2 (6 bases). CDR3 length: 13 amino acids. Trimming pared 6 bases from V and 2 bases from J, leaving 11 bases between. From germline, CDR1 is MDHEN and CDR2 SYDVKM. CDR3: CASRTTSTYEQYF. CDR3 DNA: TGTGCCAGCAGAACGACTAGTACCTACGAGCAGTACTTC. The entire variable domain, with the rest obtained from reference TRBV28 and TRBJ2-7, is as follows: DVKVTQSSRYLVKRTGEKVFLECVQDMDHENMFWYRQDPGLGLRLIYFSYDVKMKEKGDIPEGYSVSREKKERFSLILESASTNQTSMYLCASRTTSTYEQYFGPGTRLTVT.

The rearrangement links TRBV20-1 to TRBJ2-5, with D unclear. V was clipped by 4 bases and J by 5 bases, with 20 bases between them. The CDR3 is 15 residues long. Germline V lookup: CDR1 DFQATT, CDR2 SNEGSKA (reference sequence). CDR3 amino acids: CSATVSRDFGETQYF. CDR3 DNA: TGCAGTGCTACAGTTTCAAGGGATTTCGGGGAGACCCAGTACTTC.

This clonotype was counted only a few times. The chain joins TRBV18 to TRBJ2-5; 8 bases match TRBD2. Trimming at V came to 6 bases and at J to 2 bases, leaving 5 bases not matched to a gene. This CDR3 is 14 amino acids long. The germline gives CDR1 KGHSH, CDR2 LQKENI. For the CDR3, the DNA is TGTGCCAGCTCCGATACTAGCGGACAAGAGACCCAGTACTTC. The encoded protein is CASSDTSGQETQYF.

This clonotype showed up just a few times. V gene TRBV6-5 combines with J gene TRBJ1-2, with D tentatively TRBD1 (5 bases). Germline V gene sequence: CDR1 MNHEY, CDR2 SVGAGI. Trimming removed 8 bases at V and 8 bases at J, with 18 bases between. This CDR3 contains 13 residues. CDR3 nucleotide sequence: TGTGCCAGCGGCAGAGCGGGGGAATACGGCTACACCTTC. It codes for CASGRAGEYGYTF.